These 3 T cell receptor beta chains came from one sample sequenced in a study of metastatic and nonmetastatic thyroid tumors. Thyroid surgery took place with no prior treatment in any patient. TCRdb re-called the PCR reads via MiXCR. The sample consists of roughly 7,000 clones, about 35% of them appearing once. The sequenced sample consisted of adjacent normal tissue. These receptors were obtained from a female donor with papillary thyroid cancer or a benign thyroid nodule (not recorded which). Some clones in this sample may be carry-over from other donors' samples.

Ten or more counts support this clone. Germline is not matched at one junction end, which may reflect a read error. The rearrangement uses TRBV7-7 and TRBJ1-2; D is unclear. CDR3 length: 14 amino acids. Germline-derived CDR1 and CDR2 are SSHAT and FNYEAQ (reference sequence). As DNA, the CDR3 is TGTGCTAGCAGCTACCCCCGGCCCCTGACAGGCTACACCTTC. Translating gives CASSYPRPLTGYTF.

The sample holds a few counts of this clone. V is TRBV2 and J is TRBJ1-1, with D perhaps TRBD1 (5 bases). Germline CDR1 SNHLY, CDR2 FYNNEI. V lost 6 bases to trimming and J lost 3 bases, with 11 bases between them. The CDR3 loop spans 13 amino acids. CDR3 protein: CASRPDSHTEAFF. In DNA, the CDR3 is TGTGCCAGCAGACCTGACAGCCACACTGAAGCTTTCTTT.

This rearrangement joins TRBV5-1 to TRBJ2-2; D possibly corresponds to TRBD2 (5 bases). Germline lookup yields CDR1 SGHRS and CDR2 YFSETQ. The CDR3 is 16 amino acids. The V end lost 0 bases, the J end lost 5 bases, and 14 bases lay between the germline ends. The CDR3 DNA follows: TGCGCCAGCAGCTTGGTTCCCCTGGGCGGGACCGGGGAGCTGTTTTTT. It codes for CASSLVPLGGTGELFF. The entire variable domain, with the rest obtained from reference TRBV5-1 and TRBJ2-2, is as follows: KAGVTQTPRYLIKTRGQQVTLSCSPISGHRSVSWYQQTPGQGLQFLFEYFSETQRNKGNFPGRFSGRQFSNSRSEMNVSTLELGDSALYLCASSLVPLGGTGELFFGEGSRLTVL.